This TCR beta chain is from a study of T cell changes during pregnancy in multiple sclerosis. Assay used: immunoSEQ multiplex PCR; TCRdb lists only in-frame clones, some missing. This repertoire shows over 70,000 clones, 80% to 95% found once; its top ten account for 1.5% to 2%. CDR3 length: 16 residues. The V end was cut by 0 bases, the J end by 0 bases, with 10 bases between. Germline lookup yields CDR1 SGDLS and CDR2 YYNGEE. The sequence derives from a female donor in good health, enrolled as a control in a pregnancy study. J is TRBJ2-1 and V is TRBV9; D is unclear. The sample here was peripheral blood, taken in the first trimester of pregnancy. The DNA for the CDR3 is TGTGCCAGCAGCGTAGCGCAACCGAGCTCCTACAATGAGCAGTTCTTC. It specifies CASSVAQPSSYNEQFF.